The present entry profiles one T cell receptor (beta chain) with its context. This CDR3 contains 15 residues. Germline CDR1 and CDR2: LNHNV and YYDKDF (reference sequence). With V trimmed by 3 bases and J by 3 bases, 5 bases remained unmatched. A v3.0 immunoSEQ assay was performed at survey level. Only in-frame clones appear in the TCRdb table, and some are missing; sequencing was by immunoSEQ multiplex PCR. This sample carries tens of thousands of clones, around 80% of them seen once, and the ten largest clones take 18%. The sample is drawn from a study of long-term antiretroviral therapy in people with HIV.

Sequenced here: unsorted PBMCs, sampled 0.5 years before starting antiretroviral therapy. The J gene is TRBJ2-1, the V gene TRBV15; 7 bases agree with TRBD1. The sequence was obtained from a man aged 35 to 55 with HIV. The CDR3 spells CATSSDRVGYNEQFF. The CDR3 bases are TGTGCCACCAGCAGCGACAGGGTAGGCTACAATGAGCAGTTCTTC.